This T cell receptor beta chain emerged from a study of healthy donors' naive CD4 and CD8 T cells. Study-wide context: A new alpha primer set targeted every functional IMGT alpha variant.

Notes on this clonotype: As yet, its antigen is unknown.

Germline CDR1 is LNHDA and CDR2 is SQIVND (reference sequence). The CDR3 has 14 residues. Trimming removed 6 bases from V and 0 bases from J, with 11 bases in between. The study, taken as a whole, reports: About 13% of CD4/CD8 propensity variance appeared explained by V, J and CDR3 charge.

Each TCR library used around 0.5 ug of total RNA and a linear amplification protocol. One entry per CDR3 protein results from TCRdb running MiXCR on the reads. The table has roughly 200,000 distinct CDR3 sequences, about four fifths seen once. The sequence derives from a pool of human donors in good health; the sample pools cells from several healthy donors. Sequenced material: naive CD4+ and CD8+ T cells sorted from blood, pooled from several donors. The V gene is TRBV19, the J gene TRBJ1-1, with D possibly being TRBD1 (5 bases). The CDR3 bases are TGTGCCAGTAGGAGGGAGGGGATGAACACTGAAGCTTTCTTT. It specifies CASRREGMNTEAFF.